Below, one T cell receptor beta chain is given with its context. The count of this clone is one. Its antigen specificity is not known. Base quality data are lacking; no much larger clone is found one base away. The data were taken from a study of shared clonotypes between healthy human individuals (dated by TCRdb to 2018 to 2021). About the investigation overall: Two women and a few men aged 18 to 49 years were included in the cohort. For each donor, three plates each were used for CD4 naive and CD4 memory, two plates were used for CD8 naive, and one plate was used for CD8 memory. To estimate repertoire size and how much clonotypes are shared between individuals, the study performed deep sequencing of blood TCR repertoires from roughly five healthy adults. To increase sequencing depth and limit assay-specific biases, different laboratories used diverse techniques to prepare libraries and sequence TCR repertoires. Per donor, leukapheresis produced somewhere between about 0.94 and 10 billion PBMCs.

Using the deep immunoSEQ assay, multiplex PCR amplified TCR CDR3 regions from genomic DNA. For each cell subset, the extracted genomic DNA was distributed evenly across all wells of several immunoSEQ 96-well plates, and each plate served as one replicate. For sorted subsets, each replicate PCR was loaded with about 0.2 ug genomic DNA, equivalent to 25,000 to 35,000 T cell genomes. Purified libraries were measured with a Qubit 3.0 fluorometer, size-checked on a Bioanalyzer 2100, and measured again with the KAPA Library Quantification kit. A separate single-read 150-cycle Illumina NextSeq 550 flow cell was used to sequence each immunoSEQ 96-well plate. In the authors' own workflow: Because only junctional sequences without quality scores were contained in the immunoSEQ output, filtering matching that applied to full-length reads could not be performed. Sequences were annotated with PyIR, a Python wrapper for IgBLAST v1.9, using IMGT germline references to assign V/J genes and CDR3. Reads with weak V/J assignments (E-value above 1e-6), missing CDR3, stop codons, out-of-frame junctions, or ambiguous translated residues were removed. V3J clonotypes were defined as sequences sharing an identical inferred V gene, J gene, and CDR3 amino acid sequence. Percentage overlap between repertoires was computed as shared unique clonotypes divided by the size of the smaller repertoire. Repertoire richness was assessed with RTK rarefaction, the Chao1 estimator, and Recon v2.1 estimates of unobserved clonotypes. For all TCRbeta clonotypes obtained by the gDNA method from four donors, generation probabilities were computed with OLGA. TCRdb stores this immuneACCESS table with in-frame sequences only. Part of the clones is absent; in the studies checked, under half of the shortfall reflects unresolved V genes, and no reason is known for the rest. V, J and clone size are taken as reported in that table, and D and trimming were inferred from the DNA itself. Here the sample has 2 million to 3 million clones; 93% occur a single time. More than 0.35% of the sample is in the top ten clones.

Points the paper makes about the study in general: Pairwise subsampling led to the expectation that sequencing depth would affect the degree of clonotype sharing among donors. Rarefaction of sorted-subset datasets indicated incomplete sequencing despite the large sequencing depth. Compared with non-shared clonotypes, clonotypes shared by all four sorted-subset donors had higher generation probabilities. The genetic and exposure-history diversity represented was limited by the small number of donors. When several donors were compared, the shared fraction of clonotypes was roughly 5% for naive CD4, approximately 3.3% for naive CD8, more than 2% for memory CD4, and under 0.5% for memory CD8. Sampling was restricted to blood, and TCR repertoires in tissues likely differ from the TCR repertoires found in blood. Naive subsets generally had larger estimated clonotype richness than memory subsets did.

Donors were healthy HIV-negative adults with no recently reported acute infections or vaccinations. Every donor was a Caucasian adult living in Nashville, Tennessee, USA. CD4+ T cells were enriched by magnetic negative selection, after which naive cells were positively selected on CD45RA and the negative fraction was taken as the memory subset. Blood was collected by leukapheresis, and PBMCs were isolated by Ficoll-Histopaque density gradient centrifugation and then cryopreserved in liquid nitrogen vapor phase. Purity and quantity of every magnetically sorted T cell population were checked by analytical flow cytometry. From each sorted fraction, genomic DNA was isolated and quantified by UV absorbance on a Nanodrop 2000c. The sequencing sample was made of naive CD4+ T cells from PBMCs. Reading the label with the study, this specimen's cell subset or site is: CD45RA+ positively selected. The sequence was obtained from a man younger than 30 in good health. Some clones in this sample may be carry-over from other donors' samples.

CDR3 sequence: CASRTSWDTGELFF. At the DNA level, the sequence is TGTGCCAGCAGGACTAGTTGGGACACCGGGGAGCTGTTTTTT. The chain employs TRBV27 and TRBJ2-2, and possibly TRBD2, on 6 matching bases. CDR3 length: 14 amino acids, cysteine to phenylalanine. Just CDR3 DNA is preserved here, 42 bases in frame from base 1. The germline ends are 11 bases apart after V is trimmed by 6 bases and J by 3 bases. CDR1 is given as MNHEY and CDR2 as SMNVEV, both from the germline V gene (reference sequence).